This T cell receptor (beta chain) was retrieved from a study of blood T cell repertoires in COVID-19. Looking at the study overall: Sites in the United States, Italy and Spain provided acute and convalescent COVID-19 samples. PBMCs, B-cell-depleted T cells, or T cells were the source of the cDNA or gDNA that made up the material.

Germline CDR1 SGHKS, CDR2 YYEKEE (reference sequence). Trimming removed 1 base from V and 6 bases from J, with 20 bases in between. The CDR3 has 18 residues. Followed over time, Seattle patients had been enrolled while infection was active. In the original workflow: Reference gene primer amplification in the assay estimated nucleated cell counts. The assay was immunoSEQ multiplex PCR, and TCRdb's table has in-frame clones only and misses some. Clone size and the V and J calls come from that table; the DNA yielded D and trimming. The repertoire holds some 190,000 clones, with approximately 86% as singletons.

The TCR comes from a man older than 75 with COVID-19, enrolled during active disease. The source material was peripheral blood. The chain links TRBV5-5 to TRBJ1-6; tentative D call: TRBD1 (5 bases). The CDR3, as DNA: TGTGCCAGCAGCTTGAGACCTTTGACAGCCCCGATTAATTCACCCCTCCACTTT. Protein product: CASSLRPLTAPINSPLHF.